One TCR beta chain is described in this entry. Its antigen is unknown. The record originates from a study of shared clonotypes between healthy human individuals. Study observations and caveats: Clonotypes shared by all four sorted-subset donors had higher generation probabilities than non-shared clonotypes.

V lost 3 bases to trimming and J lost 2 bases, with 14 bases between them. Germline assignment: CDR1 MDHEN and CDR2 SYDVKM. The CDR3 consists of 16 residues. The repertoire was sequenced with immunoSEQ multiplex PCR; TCRdb's copy has only in-frame clones and lacks some. This repertoire shows roughly 810,000 clones, just over 95% found once; its top ten account for about 0.21%. CD45RO-negative cells were positively selected for CCR7, leaving out terminally differentiated effector memory CD45RA+ cells. The rearrangement links TRBV28 to TRBJ2-1; D possibly uses TRBD1 or TRBD2 (5 bases each). The sample consisted of naive CD8+ T cells sorted from blood. This sequence was found in a man aged 25 to 45 in good health. CDR3 sequence reads: CASSFGAQGPYNEQFF. CDR3 in DNA: TGTGCCAGCAGTTTCGGGGCACAAGGGCCCTACAATGAGCAGTTCTTC.